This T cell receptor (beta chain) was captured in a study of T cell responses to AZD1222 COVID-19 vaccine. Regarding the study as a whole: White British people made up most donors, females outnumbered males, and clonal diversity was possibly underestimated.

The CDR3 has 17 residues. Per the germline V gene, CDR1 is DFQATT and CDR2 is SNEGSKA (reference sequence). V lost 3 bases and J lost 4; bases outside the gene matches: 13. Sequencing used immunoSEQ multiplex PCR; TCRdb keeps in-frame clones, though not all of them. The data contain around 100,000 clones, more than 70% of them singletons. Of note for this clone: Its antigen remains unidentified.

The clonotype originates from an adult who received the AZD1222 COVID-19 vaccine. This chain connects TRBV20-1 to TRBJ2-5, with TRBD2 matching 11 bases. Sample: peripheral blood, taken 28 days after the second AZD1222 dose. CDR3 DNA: TGCAGTGCTAGTGGTGATTGGACTAGCGGGCTCCGAGAGACCCAGTACTTC. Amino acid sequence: CSASGDWTSGLRETQYF.